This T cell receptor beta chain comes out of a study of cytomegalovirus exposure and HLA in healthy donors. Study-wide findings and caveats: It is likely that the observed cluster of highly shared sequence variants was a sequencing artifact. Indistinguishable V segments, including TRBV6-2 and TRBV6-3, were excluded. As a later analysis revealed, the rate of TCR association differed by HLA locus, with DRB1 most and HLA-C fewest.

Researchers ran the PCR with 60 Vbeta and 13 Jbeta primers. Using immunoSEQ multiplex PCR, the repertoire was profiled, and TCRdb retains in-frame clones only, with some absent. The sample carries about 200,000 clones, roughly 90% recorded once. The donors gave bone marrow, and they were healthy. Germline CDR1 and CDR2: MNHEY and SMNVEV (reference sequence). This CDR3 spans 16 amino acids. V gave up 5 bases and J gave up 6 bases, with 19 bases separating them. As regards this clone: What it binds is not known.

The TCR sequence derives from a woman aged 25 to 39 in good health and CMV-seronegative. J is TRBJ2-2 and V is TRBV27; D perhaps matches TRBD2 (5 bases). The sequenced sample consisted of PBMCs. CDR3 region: CASSPGSLARAGELFF. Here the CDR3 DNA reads TGTGCCAGCAGTCCCGGGTCCCTAGCCCGTGCCGGGGAGCTGTTTTTT.